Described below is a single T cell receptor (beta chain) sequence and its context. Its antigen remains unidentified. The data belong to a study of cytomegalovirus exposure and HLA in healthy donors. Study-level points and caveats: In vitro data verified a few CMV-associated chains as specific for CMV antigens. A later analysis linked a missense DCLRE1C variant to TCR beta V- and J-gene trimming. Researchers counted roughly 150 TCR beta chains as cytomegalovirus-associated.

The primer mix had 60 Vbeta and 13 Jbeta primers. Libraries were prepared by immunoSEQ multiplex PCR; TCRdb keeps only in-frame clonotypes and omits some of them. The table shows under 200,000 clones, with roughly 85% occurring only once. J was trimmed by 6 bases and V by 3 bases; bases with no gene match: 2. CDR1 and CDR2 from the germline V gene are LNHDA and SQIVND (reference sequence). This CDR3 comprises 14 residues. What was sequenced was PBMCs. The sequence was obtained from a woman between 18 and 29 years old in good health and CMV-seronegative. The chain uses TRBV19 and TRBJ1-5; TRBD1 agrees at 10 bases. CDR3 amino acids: CASSMRDRGQPQHF. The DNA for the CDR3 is TGTGCCAGTAGTATGAGGGACAGGGGTCAGCCCCAGCATTTT.